Sequencing of this T cell receptor (beta chain) was carried out in a study of T cell responses to AZD1222 COVID-19 vaccine. Profiled with immunoSEQ multiplex PCR; TCRdb holds only in-frame clones, not every one. The sample has about 92,000 clones, roughly 86% seen once. This clonotype was sampled from an adult in good health. Sequenced material: peripheral blood, taken on day 0 of AZD1222 vaccination.

CDR3 nucleotides: TGTGCCAGCAGCCAAGGGCGGGAGGTTCCCGGGGAGCTGTTTTTT. This sequence encodes CASSQGREVPGELFF. V is TRBV4-2 and J is TRBJ2-2; 8 bases line up with TRBD2. The germline V gene encodes CDR1 LGHNA and CDR2 YNFKEQ. This CDR3 contains 15 residues. The J segment lost 6 bases and the V segment lost 1 base, leaving 4 bases of the junction unmatched.